These 18 T cell receptor beta chains were sequenced from one sample in a study of molecular identifiers for immune sequencing clone quantification (dated by TCRdb to between 2017 and 2018). The library was obtained by PCR. The run used an Illumina HiSeq 4000. TCRdb reprocessed the public reads (quality trimming at Q25 with fastp, clone calling with MiXCR) and kept in-frame beta chains. Under each unique CDR3 protein, matching rows form one entry showing the most common genes and DNA. Here the sample has 300,000 to 350,000 distinct CDR3 sequences; around a fifth occur a single time. The ten largest clones add up to more than 0.8% of the sample. Sample: naive CD8+ T cells from blood, with Jurkat cell RNA spiked in. The cell subset or site label for this specimen denotes: FACS-sorted CD8+CD4-CCR7+CD45RA+ naive T cells. Receptors were obtained from a human donor in good health. Some libraries in this study had Jurkat cell RNA spiked in.

A note on this clonotype: This may come from a read error, since a much larger clone is one base off. This CDR3 fails to terminate in the conserved phenylalanine or tryptophan, so it likely reflects a read error. V and J are TRBV6-5 and TRBJ1-1, with D unclear. CDR1 and CDR2 from the germline V gene are MNHEY and SVGAGI. The germline V and J ends were trimmed by 0 bases and 4 bases, with 6 bases remaining between them. The CDR3 sequence is 13 residues long. CDR3: CASSYSIGTEAFL. The CDR3, as DNA: TGTGCCAGCAGTTACTCGATCGGCACTGAAGCTTTCCTT.

The chain combines TRBV9 with TRBJ2-3; D may be TRBD1 (6 bases). The CDR3 is 15 residues long. Looked up from germline, CDR1 is SGDLS and CDR2 is YYNGEE. Trimming cost V 3 bases and J 0 bases, with 11 bases left between them. The CDR3 here is CASSAGGQSTDTQYF. The DNA for the CDR3 is TGTGCCAGCAGCGCCGGAGGACAGAGCACAGATACGCAGTATTTT.

For this clonotype: A read error may be the cause here, since a much bigger clone is one base away. The chain combines TRBV28 with TRBJ1-1; D unresolved. Germline CDR1 reads MDHEN; CDR2 reads SYDVKM. With 11 bases removed from V and 1 base from J, the gap between germline ends came to 11 bases. The length of the CDR3 is 12 residues. For the CDR3, the DNA is TGTGCCTCCCGGGATCAGAACACTGAAGCTTTCTTT. Its protein product is CASRDQNTEAFF. The whole variable domain, filled in from reference TRBV28 and TRBJ1-1, reads DVKVTQSSRYLVKRTGEKVFLECVQDMDHENMFWYRQDPGLGLRLIYFSYDVKMKEKGDIPEGYSVSREKKERFSLILESASTNQTSMYLCASRDQNTEAFFGQGTRLTVV.

J is TRBJ2-7 and V is TRBV2, with no clear D. Trimming shortened V by 1 base and J by 2 bases, and 9 bases separated the two germline ends. CDR1 and CDR2 (germline): SNHLY, FYNNEI. The CDR3 loop spans 14 amino acids. The CDR3 sequence: CASSEETRPYEQYF. The DNA for the CDR3 is TGTGCCAGCAGTGAAGAGACAAGGCCCTACGAGCAGTACTTC.

This clonotype was seen more than once but under ten times. Relative to the germline gene, one junction end is altered; a read error may explain this. V gene TRBV12-3 or TRBV12-4 combines with J gene TRBJ2-2, with 8 positions matching TRBD1. The CDR3 contains 16 residues. The CDR3 DNA reads as TGCGCCAGCAGTTGGGGACAGGTGGGGAACGCCGGGGAGCTGTTTTTT. It codes for CASSWGQVGNAGELFF.

Turning to this clonotype: A clone one base away is much larger, so this may be a read error. This likely comes from a read error, as the CDR3 has no conserved phenylalanine or tryptophan at its end. The rearrangement joins TRBV30 to TRBJ1-2; tentative D call: TRBD1 (5 bases). CDR3 length: 12 residues. The germline V and J ends were trimmed by 4 bases and 10 bases, with 16 bases remaining between them. Germline loops: CDR1 GTSNPN, CDR2 SVGIG (reference sequence). Here the CDR3 reads CAWISDSLIYTL. CDR3 coding DNA: TGTGCCTGGATCTCTGACAGCCTTATCTACACCCTC.

This clonotype has a count of ten or more. The gene calls are TRBV7-2 and TRBJ2-1, with 8 nucleotides matching TRBD1. V shed 1 base, J shed 9 bases, and the junction held 14 bases outside the gene matches. The CDR3 has 17 residues. The germline CDR1 and CDR2 sequences are SGHTA and FQGNSA. In nucleotides, the CDR3 is TGTGCCAGCAGCTTAGAGCCGGGACAGGTCCCCTGGGGTGAGCAGTTCTTC. It codes for CASSLEPGQVPWGEQFF.

The chain links TRBV13 to TRBJ2-1; D is unresolved. The germline V and J ends were trimmed by 4 bases and 0 bases, with 16 bases remaining between them. CDR1 and CDR2 (germline): PRHDT, FYEKMQ (reference sequence). The CDR3 has 17 amino acids. In DNA, the CDR3 is TGTGCCAGCAGCTCTATCCAGACACAGAGCTCCTACAATGAGCAGTTCTTC. Protein sequence: CASSSIQTQSSYNEQFF.

Points on this clonotype: A much larger clonotype is one base distant, so this may be a read error. This chain's CDR3 is CACSLKGGYEQYF. The CDR3 bases are TGTGCCTGTAGCCTGAAAGGGGGTTACGAGCAGTACTTC. The chain is built from TRBV19 and TRBJ2-7, with a possible D match to TRBD1 (6 bases). The CDR3 has 13 amino acids. CDR1 is LNHDA and CDR2 is SQIVND in the germline V gene (reference sequence).

In this sample, this clonotype turned up a few times. The chain carries TRBV25-1 and TRBJ2-3, with D tentatively TRBD1 (6 bases). Trimming shortened V by 1 base and J by 1 base, and 15 bases separated the two germline ends. Germline V gene data show CDR1 as MGHDK and CDR2 as SYGVNS. The CDR3 covers 17 residues. The CDR3 sequence is CASSEWRQKGGTDTQYF. Here the CDR3 DNA reads TGTGCCAGCAGTGAATGGAGGCAGAAGGGGGGCACAGATACGCAGTATTTT.

On this clonotype: A clone one base away is much larger, so this may be a read error. The V and J genes are TRBV20-1 and TRBJ2-2; TRBD2 matches 8 bases. The CDR3 consists of 16 residues. Germline CDR1 DFQATT, CDR2 SNEGSKA (reference sequence). The CDR3 sequence: CSAMPRGGRDTGELLF. CDR3 coding DNA: TGCAGTGCTATGCCCCGGGGGGGGAGGGACACCGGGGAGCTGCTTTTT.

This clonotype was found many times. The chain recombines TRBV5-4 with TRBJ2-7; D unresolved. The CDR3 has 13 residues. V dropped 4 bases and J dropped 2 bases, with 10 bases sitting between them. The germline CDR1 and CDR2 sequences are SGHNT and YYREEE (reference sequence). CDR3 sequence (DNA): TGTGCCAGCAGCCACCCTCTGACCTACGAGCAGTACTTC. Its translation: CASSHPLTYEQYF.

Ten or more counts support this clonotype. This chain connects TRBV6-2 or TRBV6-3 to TRBJ1-1; the D gene is possibly TRBD1 (6 bases). V was trimmed by 0 bases and J by 3 bases, leaving 11 bases between them. Germline-derived CDR1 and CDR2 are MNHEY and SVGEGT. CDR3 size: 15 residues. DNA of the CDR3: TGTGCCAGCAGTTACTCGCGGGGGCGAGACACTGAAGCTTTCTTT. It encodes CASSYSRGRDTEAFF.

In its sample, this clonotype was seen many times. This sequence joins TRBV30 and TRBJ2-1; D might be TRBD2 (6 bases). Germline lookup yields CDR1 GTSNPN and CDR2 SVGIG (reference sequence). This CDR3 contains 15 residues. V was trimmed by 3 bases and J by 5 bases, leaving 17 bases between them. The chain's CDR3 is CAWRKLGDFNNEQFF. The CDR3 DNA reads as TGTGCCTGGAGGAAACTAGGGGACTTCAACAATGAGCAGTTCTTC.

This clonotype was seen at least ten times. The rearrangement links TRBV4-3 to TRBJ1-1; the D is unclear. Per germline, CDR1 LGHNA and CDR2 YSLEER. V shed 0 bases and J shed 1 base, with 3 bases lying between them. There are 13 residues in the CDR3. CDR3: CASSQETNTEAFF. DNA of the CDR3: TGCGCCAGCAGCCAAGAAACGAACACTGAAGCTTTCTTT.

This clonotype was seen at least ten times. CDR3: CASSLQGYQPQHF. As DNA, the CDR3 is TGTGCCAGCAGCCTTCAGGGTTATCAGCCCCAGCATTTT. The V call is TRBV13, the J call TRBJ1-5; D perhaps matches TRBD1 (5 bases). The CDR3 has 13 amino acids. Trimming removed 5 bases from V and 5 bases from J, with 10 bases in between. CDR1 and CDR2 (germline): PRHDT, FYEKMQ (reference sequence).

This clonotype was seen only once. At one boundary the junction diverges from the germline segment, which might be a read error. The V and J genes are TRBV20-1 and TRBJ2-7; maybe TRBD1 (5 bases). Germline V gives CDR1 DFQATT, CDR2 SNEGSKA (reference sequence). CDR3 length: 14 residues. The CDR3 sequence is CSAKGVGLGYVQYF. In DNA form, the CDR3 reads TGCAGTGCTAAAGGGGTCGGCCTAGGCTACGTGCAGTACTTC.

This clonotype was counted at least ten times. The gene calls are TRBV2 and TRBJ1-3, with D unclear. This CDR3 is built from 13 residues. Trimming stripped 2 bases from V and 2 bases from J, with 4 bases between. Germline values: CDR1 SNHLY, CDR2 FYNNEI. CDR3 residues: CASSETAGNTIYF. Here the CDR3 DNA reads TGTGCCAGCAGTGAAACAGCTGGAAACACCATATATTTT. The full variable domain, in which reference TRBV2 and TRBJ1-3 provide the parts outside the CDR3, is EPEVTQTPSHQVTQMGQEVILRCVPISNHLYFYWYRQILGQKVEFLVSFYNNEISEKSEIFDDQFSVERPDGSNFTLKIRSTKLEDSAMYFCASSETAGNTIYFGEGSWLTVV.